The rows below give T cell receptor beta chains drawn from one sample of a study of memory B cells and T cells in multiple sclerosis. Assay used: immunoSEQ multiplex PCR; TCRdb lists only in-frame clones, some missing. The repertoire holds roughly 45,000 clones, with 82% as singletons. These TCRs' antigens remain unknown. Source material: PBMCs from blood kept in culture. Receptors originate from a human donor with multiple sclerosis. The CDR3 runs from the conserved cysteine through the conserved F or W. The D gene is left open where the match is weak. Size is stated for part of the rows, as once, few or many counts, or as a class when the clone is expanded.

v_gene: TRBV6-5; d_gene: .; abundance: .; j_gene: TRBJ1-2; CDR3aa: CASSYSNRPNYGYTF; CDR3nt: TGTGCCAGCAGTTACTCGAACCGACCTAACTATGGCTACACCTTC
v_gene: TRBV4-3; d_gene: TRBD2; abundance: .; j_gene: TRBJ2-2; CDR3aa: CASSQFILGGDYTGELFF; CDR3nt: TGCGCCAGCAGCCAATTCATCCTCGGGGGGGACTACACCGGGGAGCTGTTTTTT
v_gene: TRBV19; d_gene: .; abundance: .; j_gene: TRBJ1-6; CDR3aa: CASSTQGYGSPLHF; CDR3nt: TGTGCCAGTAGTACTCAGGGATATGGATCACCCCTCCACTTT
v_gene: TRBV9; d_gene: .; abundance: .; j_gene: TRBJ2-5; CDR3aa: CASSVSTGETQYF; CDR3nt: TGTGCCAGCAGCGTTTCAACAGGGGAGACCCAGTACTTC
v_gene: TRBV6-5; d_gene: .; abundance: few; j_gene: TRBJ1-6; CDR3aa: CASSYRSSYNSPLHF; CDR3nt: TGTGCCAGCAGCTACAGAAGCTCCTATAATTCACCCCTCCACTTT
v_gene: TRBV5-1; d_gene: .; abundance: .; j_gene: TRBJ1-1; CDR3aa: CASSLAFRNTEAFF; CDR3nt: TGCGCCAGCAGCTTGGCCTTCAGGAACACTGAAGCTTTCTTT
v_gene: TRBV2; d_gene: .; abundance: .; j_gene: TRBJ1-4; CDR3aa: CASTRGRATNEKLFF; CDR3nt: TGTGCCAGCACCCGAGGCAGGGCAACTAATGAAAAACTGTTTTTT
v_gene: TRBV6-6; d_gene: .; abundance: .; j_gene: TRBJ1-5; CDR3aa: CASSPQPRPQHF; CDR3nt: TGTGCCAGCAGCCCCCAACCTCGGCCCCAGCATTTT
v_gene: TRBV2; d_gene: .; abundance: .; j_gene: TRBJ1-1; CDR3aa: CASRRDLNTEAFF; CDR3nt: TGTGCCAGCCGGAGGGATCTGAACACTGAAGCTTTCTTT
v_gene: TRBV6-1; d_gene: .; abundance: .; j_gene: TRBJ1-5; CDR3aa: CASSAGSQPQHF; CDR3nt: TGTGCCAGCAGCGCAGGGAGTCAGCCCCAGCATTTT
v_gene: TRBV6-5; d_gene: .; abundance: .; j_gene: TRBJ1-6; CDR3aa: CASSPSGFYNSPLHF; CDR3nt: TGTGCCAGCAGTCCGTCAGGCTTCTATAATTCACCCCTCCACTTT
v_gene: TRBV7-6; d_gene: TRBD1; abundance: once; j_gene: TRBJ2-7; CDR3aa: CAGSRRGRQGANEQYF; CDR3nt: TGTGCCGGCAGCAGACGAGGAAGACAGGGGGCAAATGAGCAGTACTTC
v_gene: TRBV27; d_gene: .; abundance: .; j_gene: TRBJ2-7; CDR3aa: CASRYVSSGEQYF; CDR3nt: TGTGCCAGCAGGTATGTCTCTTCGGGAGAGCAGTACTTC
v_gene: TRBV5-1; d_gene: .; abundance: few; j_gene: TRBJ2-1; CDR3aa: CASSFYNEQFF; CDR3nt: TGCGCCAGCAGCTTCTACAATGAGCAGTTCTTC
v_gene: TRBV5-1; d_gene: .; abundance: .; j_gene: TRBJ2-5; CDR3aa: CASSLDPVDRETQYF; CDR3nt: TGCGCCAGCAGCTTGGACCCCGTGGACAGAGAGACCCAGTACTTC
v_gene: TRBV5-4; d_gene: .; abundance: .; j_gene: TRBJ2-1; CDR3aa: CASSWDPLLYNEQFF; CDR3nt: TGTGCCAGCAGCTGGGACCCTCTCCTCTACAATGAGCAGTTCTTC
v_gene: TRBV4-3; d_gene: TRBD2; abundance: .; j_gene: TRBJ2-1; CDR3aa: CASSQAVGTSGGIRTFF; CDR3nt: TGCGCCAGCAGCCAAGCGGTAGGGACTAGCGGGGGTATTAGAACCTTCTTC
v_gene: TRBV30; d_gene: .; abundance: .; j_gene: TRBJ1-2; CDR3aa: CAWSVPYGYTF; CDR3nt: TGTGCCTGGAGTGTTCCCTATGGCTACACCTTC
v_gene: TRBV18; d_gene: TRBD2; abundance: .; j_gene: TRBJ2-7; CDR3aa: CASSPTGGSYEQYF; CDR3nt: TGTGCCAGCTCACCAACCGGGGGGTCCTACGAGCAGTACTTC
v_gene: TRBV29-1; d_gene: .; abundance: once; j_gene: TRBJ1-1; CDR3aa: CSVEDRGGLNTEAFF; CDR3nt: TGCAGCGTTGAAGATCGGGGAGGGCTGAACACTGAAGCTTTCTTT
v_gene: TRBV5-8; d_gene: .; abundance: .; j_gene: TRBJ2-1; CDR3aa: CASSLGTSGYNEQFF; CDR3nt: TGTGCCAGCAGCTTGGGGACTTCGGGTTACAATGAGCAGTTCTTC
v_gene: TRBV7-9; d_gene: .; abundance: .; j_gene: TRBJ2-2; CDR3aa: CASSREGATGELFF; CDR3nt: TGTGCCAGCAGCCGAGAAGGGGCCACCGGGGAGCTGTTTTTT
v_gene: TRBV5-1; d_gene: .; abundance: .; j_gene: TRBJ2-7; CDR3aa: CASSSSGAYEQYF; CDR3nt: TGCGCCAGCAGCTCCTCGGGGGCCTACGAGCAGTACTTC
v_gene: TRBV19; d_gene: .; abundance: .; j_gene: TRBJ1-1; CDR3aa: CATKKVNTEAFF; CDR3nt: TGTGCCACCAAGAAAGTGAACACTGAAGCTTTCTTT
v_gene: TRBV19; d_gene: TRBD1; abundance: .; j_gene: TRBJ1-6; CDR3aa: CASSPRQGKNSPLHF; CDR3nt: TGTGCCAGTAGTCCAAGACAGGGGAAGAATTCACCCCTCCACTTT
v_gene: TRBV5-5; d_gene: TRBD1; abundance: .; j_gene: TRBJ1-5; CDR3aa: CASSPYYRTGRNQPQHF; CDR3nt: TGTGCCAGCAGTCCTTATTATCGGACAGGGCGGAATCAGCCCCAGCATTTT
v_gene: TRBV9; d_gene: .; abundance: .; j_gene: TRBJ1-2; CDR3aa: CASSVVTTKRVGYTF; CDR3nt: TGTGCCAGCAGCGTAGTGACGACAAAACGGGTTGGCTACACCTTC
v_gene: TRBV7-7; d_gene: .; abundance: .; j_gene: TRBJ2-1; CDR3aa: CASSPLLGNEQFF; CDR3nt: TGTGCCAGCAGCCCTCTTCTCGGGAATGAGCAGTTCTTC
v_gene: TRBV20-1; d_gene: .; abundance: .; j_gene: TRBJ1-1; CDR3aa: CSARERQAVLF; CDR3nt: TGCAGTGCTAGAGAGCGGCAGGCGGTCCTCTTT